This T cell receptor beta chain is from a study of blood T cell repertoires in COVID-19. Authors' data handling: The assay estimated nucleated cells by amplifying reference gene primers. Assay: immunoSEQ multiplex PCR; the TCRdb copy retains only in-frame clones and omits some. V, J and clone size are taken as reported in that table, and D and trimming were inferred from the DNA itself. The data contain some 260,000 clones, over 75% of them singletons. The CDR3 is 12 residues long. Germline V gene data show CDR1 as SGHTA and CDR2 as FQGNSA. The V end was cut by 3 bases, the J end by 7 bases, with 10 bases between.

The chain employs TRBV7-2 and TRBJ2-7; the D gene is possibly TRBD2 (5 bases). This sequence was found in a human donor in a cohort sampled during active COVID-19. Sample: peripheral blood. For the CDR3, the DNA is TGTGCCAGCAGCTTTCGGGATAGGGAGCAGTACTTC. Translation gives CASSFRDREQYF.